One TCR beta chain is described in this entry. Assay: immunoSEQ multiplex PCR; the TCRdb copy retains only in-frame clones and omits some. The data contain about 70,000 clones, approximately 87% of them singletons. The V end lost 2 bases, the J end lost 9 bases, and 14 bases lay between the germline ends. Germline V gives CDR1 MNHNS, CDR2 SASEGT. This CDR3 contains 14 residues. This entry comes from a study of control samples from healthy donors and cancer patients. The material sequenced was blood. The source is a man in his forties or fifties in good health. This chain links TRBV6-1 with TRBJ1-5; D gene unclear. DNA for the CDR3: TGTGCCAGCAGTGAAATCGGACCTTCCACGCCCCAGCATTTT. Encoded protein: CASSEIGPSTPQHF.